This entry is about one T cell receptor (beta chain). Its antigen has not been determined. Base-call qualities are not available, and no considerably larger clone is one nucleotide away. The junction carries 16 bases between V and J, which are trimmed by 5 bases and 11 bases respectively. Including the terminal cysteine and phenylalanine, the CDR3 comprises 12 residues. Of the read, only the CDR3 DNA is kept; its 36 bases are in frame from base 1. CDR1 and CDR2, looked up from the germline V gene (reference sequence), are SGHKS and YYEKEE. This sample was included in a study of shared clonotypes between healthy human individuals (TCRdb year 2020). In the study overall: The cohort comprised a couple of women and a few men aged 18 to 49 years. Per donor, three plates each were used for CD4 naive and CD4 memory, two for CD8 naive, and one for CD8 memory. Each donor's leukapheresis produced roughly between roughly 0.85 and 10 billion PBMCs. To estimate repertoire size and how much clonotype sharing occurs between individuals, the study deeply sequenced the blood TCR repertoires of roughly 5 healthy adults. Different laboratories and diverse techniques were used to prepare libraries and sequence TCR repertoires, to increase sequencing depth and limit assay-specific biases.

Findings and caveats that apply to the study as a whole: The small number of donors limited the genetic and exposure-history diversity represented. Pairwise subsampling led to the expectation that sequencing depth would affect the degree of clonotype sharing among donors. Sampling was limited to blood, and TCR repertoires in tissue likely differ from TCR repertoires in blood. Incomplete sequencing was indicated by rarefaction of sorted-subset datasets, despite the large sequencing depth. Naive subsets generally had larger estimated clonotype richness than memory subsets did. Compared with non-shared clonotypes, the clonotypes found in all four sorted-subset donors had higher generation probabilities. When four donors were compared, the shared fraction of clonotypes was 5% to 6.5% for naive CD4, around 3.6% for naive CD8, more than 2% for memory CD4, and around 0.4% for memory CD8.

CD8 naive samples consisted of CD45RO-negative cells that were positively selected for CCR7, yielding a CD45RA+CCR7+ population without TemRA cells. The donors were healthy, HIV-negative adults with no recently reported acute infections or vaccinations. Only Caucasian adults living in Nashville, Tennessee, USA were represented among the donors. Blood was collected by leukapheresis, and PBMCs were isolated by Ficoll-Histopaque density gradient centrifugation and then cryopreserved in liquid nitrogen vapor phase. Analytical flow cytometry was used to check the purity and quantity of every magnetically sorted T cell population. From each sorted fraction, genomic DNA was isolated and quantified by UV absorbance on a Nanodrop 2000c. Using the deep immunoSEQ assay, TCR CDR3 regions were amplified from genomic DNA by multiplex PCR. Extracted genomic DNA from each cell subset was distributed evenly across all wells of several immunoSEQ 96-well plates, and each plate was treated as a replicate. For sorted subsets, 200 ng of genomic DNA, equivalent to roughly 33,000 T cell genomes, went into each replicate PCR. Purified libraries were measured with a Qubit 3.0 fluorometer, size-checked on a Bioanalyzer 2100, and measured again with the KAPA Library Quantification kit. A separate single-read 150-cycle Illumina NextSeq 550 flow cell was used to sequence each immunoSEQ 96-well plate. From the authors' description of their analysis: Because only junctional sequences without quality scores were contained in the immunoSEQ output, filtering matching that applied to full-length reads could not be performed. Sequences were annotated with PyIR, a Python wrapper for IgBLAST v1.9, using IMGT germline references to assign V/J genes and CDR3. Reads with weak V/J assignments (E-value above 1e-6), missing CDR3, stop codons, out-of-frame junctions, or ambiguous translated residues were removed. A V3J clonotype was defined by an identical inferred V gene, J gene, and CDR3 amino acid sequence. Percentage overlap between repertoires was calculated by dividing the number of shared unique clonotypes by the size of the smaller repertoire. Richness of each repertoire was evaluated using RTK rarefaction, the Chao1 estimator, and Recon v2.1 estimates of unobserved clonotypes. Generation probabilities for all TCRbeta clonotypes obtained by the gDNA method from a handful of donors were computed using OLGA. TCRdb limited this immuneACCESS table to in-frame rearrangements with V and J called. A share of clones is missing; checked studies link under half to unresolved V genes, and the rest is unexplained. V, J and clone size derive from that table, while D and trimming were established from the DNA sequence. The sample table shows about 700,000 clones, and around 90% are seen once. The leading ten clones occupy 24% of the sample.

The receptor was derived from a man aged 30 to 39 in good health. The V and J segments used are TRBV5-5 and TRBJ2-5; the D gene cannot be named for sure. Sequenced: naive CD8+ T cells sorted from blood. What this sample's cell subset or site label stands for: CD45RA+CCR7+. Here is the DNA: TGTGCCAGCAGTGTGTTATTCTCGGAGCAGTACTTC. The translation is CASSVLFSEQYF.